This TCR beta chain was recovered during a study of radiation and T cells in renal cell carcinoma. Time point defined: blood 4 weeks post-SBRT, at nephrectomy. The sample's treatment: 15 Gy SBRT to primary tumor, nephrectomy 4 weeks later. Nephrectomy followed 15 Gy stereotactic body radiation by 4 weeks. Serial blood draws occurred at baseline and 2 and 4 weeks post-SBRT. Trimming removed 1 base at V and 6 bases at J, with 17 bases between. The CDR3 spans 15 residues. Germline CDR1 is SGHRS and CDR2 is YFSETQ. Sequencing was performed with immunoSEQ multiplex PCR; in TCRdb, only in-frame clones are kept and a portion is missing. The sample has around 100,000 clones; approximately 82% are singletons.

This material consisted of blood, taken from a patient whose treatment included radiotherapy and nephrectomy. This clonotype originated in a man in his 60s with renal cell carcinoma. The rearrangement uses TRBV5-1 and TRBJ2-7; D not resolved. CDR3 nucleotides: TGCGCCAGCAGCTTGCCCGCCGACGACTTTGCCGAGCAGTACTTC. The encoded protein is CASSLPADDFAEQYF.